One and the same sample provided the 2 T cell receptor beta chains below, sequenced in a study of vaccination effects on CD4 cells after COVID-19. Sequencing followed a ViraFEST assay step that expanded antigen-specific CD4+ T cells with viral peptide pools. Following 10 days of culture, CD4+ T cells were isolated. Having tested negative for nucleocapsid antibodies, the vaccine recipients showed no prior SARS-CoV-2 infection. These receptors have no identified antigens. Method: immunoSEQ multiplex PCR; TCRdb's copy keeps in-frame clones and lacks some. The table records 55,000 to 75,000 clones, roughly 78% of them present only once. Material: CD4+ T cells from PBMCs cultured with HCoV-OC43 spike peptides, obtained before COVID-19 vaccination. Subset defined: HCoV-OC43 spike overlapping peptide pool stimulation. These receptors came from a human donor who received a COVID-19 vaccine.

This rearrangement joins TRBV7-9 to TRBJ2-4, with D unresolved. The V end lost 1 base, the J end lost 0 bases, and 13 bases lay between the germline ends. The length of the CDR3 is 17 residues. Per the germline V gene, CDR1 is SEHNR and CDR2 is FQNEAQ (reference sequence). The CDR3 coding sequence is TGTGCCAGCAGCTTAGGAGTTGGCATAGGAGCCAAAAACATTCAGTACTTC. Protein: CASSLGVGIGAKNIQYF.

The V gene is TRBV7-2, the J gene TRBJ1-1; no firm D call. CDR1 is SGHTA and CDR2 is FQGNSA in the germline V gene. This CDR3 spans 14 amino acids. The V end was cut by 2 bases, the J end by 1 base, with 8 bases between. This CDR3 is CASSLQSRNTEAFF. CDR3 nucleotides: TGTGCCAGCAGCTTACAATCACGGAACACTGAAGCTTTCTTT.